Only a few counts were recorded for the clone carrying this T cell receptor (beta chain). The target antigen is unknown. The sample is drawn from a study of identical twins. Study-wide results and limits: Less excess twin sharing appeared in beta out-of-frame sequences. Beta clonotypes that were abundant in cord blood contained fewer insertions, a pattern absent from memory repertoires.

V was clipped by 0 bases and J by 10 bases, with 19 bases between them. Per the germline V gene, CDR1 is MNHEY and CDR2 is SVGAGI. This CDR3 is built from 16 residues. TCRdb independently ran MiXCR on the 5' RACE reads; one entry per CDR3 protein. The sample holds more than 1.5 million distinct CDR3 sequences, around 33% seen once. The chain links TRBV6-5 to TRBJ2-1, with D perhaps given as TRBD1 or TRBD2 (5 bases each). The sequence derives from a newborn girl in good health. Sequencing was performed on cord blood. The DNA of the CDR3 is TGTGCCAGCAGTTACTCGGGGCAGACGGGGCGTAGAGAGCAGTTCTTC. It specifies CASSYSGQTGRREQFF.